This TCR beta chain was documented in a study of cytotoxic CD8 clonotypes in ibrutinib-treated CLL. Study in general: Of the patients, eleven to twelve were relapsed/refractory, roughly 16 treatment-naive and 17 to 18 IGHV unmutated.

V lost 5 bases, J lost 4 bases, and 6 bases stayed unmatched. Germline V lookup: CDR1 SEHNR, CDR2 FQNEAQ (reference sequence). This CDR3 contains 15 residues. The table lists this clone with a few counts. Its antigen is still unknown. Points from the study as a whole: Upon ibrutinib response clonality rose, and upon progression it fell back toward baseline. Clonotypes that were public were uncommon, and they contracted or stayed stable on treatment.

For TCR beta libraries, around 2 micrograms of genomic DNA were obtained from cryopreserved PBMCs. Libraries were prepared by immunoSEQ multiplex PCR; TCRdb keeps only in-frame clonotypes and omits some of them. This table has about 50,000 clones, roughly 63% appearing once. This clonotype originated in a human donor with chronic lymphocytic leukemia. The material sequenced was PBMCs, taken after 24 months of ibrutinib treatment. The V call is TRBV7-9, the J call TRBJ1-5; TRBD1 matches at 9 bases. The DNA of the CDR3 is TGTGCCAGCAGCCCCGGGACAGGGAAAAATCAGCCCCAGCATTTT. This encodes CASSPGTGKNQPQHF.